This T cell receptor (beta chain) appears in the sequencing data of a study of tumor-infiltrating lymphocytes in localized non-small cell lung cancer. General observations from the study: TCR sequencing covered a subset of patients with enough tissue. Immunotypes IM1 and IM2 had similar TCR-derived T-cell fractions.

Here immunoSEQ multiplex PCR was the method, and the copy in TCRdb shows in-frame clones only, minus some. This table has some 9,200 clones, 81% appearing once. To note about this clone: Its target is not known.

Germline V gene data show CDR1 as LNHNV and CDR2 as YYDKDF (reference sequence). The trim removed 4 bases at V and 6 bases at J, leaving 17 bases unmatched. The CDR3 length is 17 residues. The chain couples TRBV15 to TRBJ1-1, with 7 bases that match TRBD1. This clonotype originated in a human donor with non-small cell lung cancer. The sequenced sample was uninvolved lung tissue not adjacent to the tumor. This CDR3 is CATSTLIRQGVIAEAFF. CDR3 bases: TGTGCCACCAGCACGCTAATCCGACAGGGTGTCATCGCTGAAGCTTTCTTT.